This T cell receptor beta chain was recovered during a study of T cell responses to AZD1222 COVID-19 vaccine. The data were produced by immunoSEQ multiplex PCR, yet TCRdb's version contains in-frame clones alone and is incomplete. This table has 150,000 to 200,000 clones, 80% to 95% appearing once. The V and J ends lost 2 bases and 6 bases, in that order; junction bases with no gene match: 5. Per germline, CDR1 SGHTA and CDR2 FQGNSA. The CDR3 runs to 16 residues. The chain carries TRBV7-2 and TRBJ1-5, with 12 bases aligning to TRBD1. The TCR comes from an adult in good health. This specimen was peripheral blood, taken on day 0 of AZD1222 vaccination. CDR3 sequence reads: CASSLHGTGGSQPQHF. The CDR3 nucleotides read TGTGCCAGCAGCTTACACGGGACAGGGGGCTCTCAGCCCCAGCATTTT. The whole variable domain, filled in from reference TRBV7-2 and TRBJ1-5, reads GAGVSQSPSNKVTEKGKDVELRCDPISGHTALYWYRQSLGQGLEFLIYFQGNSAPDKSGLPSDRFSAERTGGSVSTLTIQRTQQEDSAVYLCASSLHGTGGSQPQHFGDGTRLSIL.